Each of the 23 T cell receptor beta chains below was sequenced from the same sample in a study of early T cells in non-severe SARS-CoV-2 infection. TCRdb recomputed calls from the 5' RACE reads with MiXCR, one row per CDR3 protein. The sample comprises 65,000 to 85,000 distinct CDR3 sequences, roughly 16% of which are singletons, and 10% to 15% rests with the top ten. The sequencing input was whole blood. These receptors were obtained from an adult who was a healthcare worker with PCR-confirmed SARS-CoV-2 infection or an uninfected control (not recorded which).

There are many counts of this clonotype. The chain is built from TRBV6-6 and TRBJ1-1; unclear D gene. The CDR3 is made up of 10 amino acids. Looked up from germline, CDR1 is MNHNY and CDR2 is SVGAGI (reference sequence). V dropped 6 bases and J dropped 7 bases, with 6 bases sitting between them. The CDR3 loop is CASRGSEAFF. The CDR3 coding sequence is TGTGCCAGCAGGGGCAGTGAAGCTTTCTTT.

This clonotype has just a few counts. The chain recombines TRBV20-1 with TRBJ1-4; 10 nucleotides align to TRBD1. The ends lost 4 bases at V and 7 bases at J; junction bases unmatched: 9. CDR1 is DFQATT, CDR2 SNEGSKA, per germline (reference sequence). This CDR3 contains 15 residues. CDR3 DNA sequence: TGCAGTGCTATCGAGCGGGACAGGGGTTTTGAAAAACTGTTTTTT. It is translated as CSAIERDRGFEKLFF.

This clonotype was seen repeatedly, ten times or more. The chain joins TRBV4-3 to TRBJ2-1, with 12 bases aligning to TRBD2. The CDR3 spans 16 residues. The V gene end was trimmed by 3 bases and the J gene end by 7 bases; junction bases not matched to a gene: 7. The germline gives CDR1 LGHNA, CDR2 YSLEER. The CDR3 loop reads CASSHGTSGRRNEQFF. CDR3 sequence (DNA): TGCGCCAGCAGCCATGGAACTAGCGGGAGGAGGAATGAGCAGTTCTTC.

This clonotype was seen only a few times. The V call is TRBV18, the J call TRBJ1-5; 9 nucleotides match TRBD1. Germline-derived CDR1 and CDR2 are KGHSH and LQKENI. The CDR3 sequence is 14 residues long. V shed 5 bases and J 3 bases; nucleotides not matched to a gene: 2. Here the CDR3 reads CASSVQGANQPQHF. DNA for the CDR3: TGTGCCAGCTCAGTACAGGGGGCCAATCAGCCCCAGCATTTT. The full variable domain, its missing parts supplied by reference TRBV18 and TRBJ1-5, is NAGVMQNPRHLVRRRGQEARLRCSPMKGHSHVYWYRQLPEEGLKFMVYLQKENIIDESGMPKERFSAEFPKEGPSILRIQQVVRGDSAAYFCASSVQGANQPQHFGDGTRLSIL.

The chain employs TRBV28 and TRBJ2-3, with 8 bases identical to TRBD2. Trimming at V came to 6 bases and at J to 2 bases, leaving 10 bases not matched to a gene. Germline V gene sequence: CDR1 MDHEN, CDR2 SYDVKM. This CDR3 spans 16 amino acids. CDR3 bases: TGTGCCAGCAGGGACGGACGGGGGGGGAACACAGATACGCAGTATTTT. This sequence encodes CASRDGRGGNTDTQYF.

This clonotype has a count of ten or more. The rearrangement uses TRBV4-2 and TRBJ1-5; tentatively, D is TRBD1 (6 bases). V was cut by 0 bases and J by 1 base, with 10 bases left in between. The CDR3 covers 16 residues. CDR1 and CDR2 from the germline V gene are LGHNA and YNFKEQ. Here the CDR3 reads CASSQDGRGSNQPQHF. The CDR3 DNA follows: TGTGCCAGCAGCCAAGATGGCAGGGGAAGCAATCAGCCCCAGCATTTT.

This clonotype was observed once. A much bigger clone sits one base away, suggesting this may be a read error. This chain uses TRBV28 with TRBJ2-4; the D is unclear. The ends were cut back, 3 bases at V and 3 bases at J, with 12 bases in the middle. Germline values: CDR1 MDHEN, CDR2 SYDVKM. The length of the CDR3 is 15 residues. The CDR3 loop is CASSLVLPIKNIQYF. The CDR3 nucleotides read TGTGCCAGCAGTTTGGTACTGCCTATCAAAAACATTCAGTACTTC.

V and J are TRBV12-3 or TRBV12-4 and TRBJ1-6, with D possibly TRBD1 on 5 matching bases. V gave up 4 bases and J gave up 10 bases, with 14 bases separating them. There are 14 residues in the CDR3. For the CDR3, the DNA is TGTGCCAGCAGTTCGGGGGGGATTCTCTCACCCCTCCACTTT. Its translation is CASSSGGILSPLHF.

This chain joins TRBV7-9 and TRBJ2-7, with D perhaps matching TRBD1 (6 bases). CDR1 and CDR2 from the germline V gene are SEHNR and FQNEAQ (reference sequence). Trimming stripped 3 bases from V and 2 bases from J, with 17 bases between. The CDR3 is made up of 16 amino acids. In DNA form, the CDR3 reads TGTGCCAGCAGCTTCGGGGCAGGGGTGGCGACCTACGAGCAGTACTTC. The encoded protein is CASSFGAGVATYEQYF.

The chain carries TRBV28 and TRBJ2-3; D may be TRBD2 (5 bases). Trimming removed 5 bases at V and 1 base at J, with 22 bases between. CDR1 is MDHEN, CDR2 SYDVKM, per germline. This CDR3 region has 18 residues. In DNA, the CDR3 is TGTGCCAGCAGTCCCTTAAGTGGAAGAGGGCAGGGCACAGATACGCAGTATTTT. Translated, it gives CASSPLSGRGQGTDTQYF.

The table lists this clonotype with many counts. The chain recombines TRBV14 with TRBJ2-5; 7 bases are a match to TRBD2. This CDR3 has 15 residues. Germline V lookup: CDR1 SGHDN, CDR2 FVKESK. With V trimmed by 0 bases and J by 3 bases, 4 bases remained unmatched. The CDR3 bases are TGTGCCAGCAGCCAAGAACGACTAGCCGAAGAGACCCAGTACTTC. It translates to CASSQERLAEETQYF.

This clonotype was detected a few times. The J gene is TRBJ1-1, the V gene TRBV11-2; the match to TRBD1 covers 9 bases. The V gene's germline CDR1 is SGHAT and CDR2 FQNNGV. The CDR3 extends over 16 amino acids. The J segment lost 0 bases and the V segment lost 5 bases, leaving 7 bases of the junction unmatched. The DNA of the CDR3 is TGTGCCAGCAGCCCACAGGGGGCGGTTCTGAACACTGAAGCTTTCTTT. It specifies CASSPQGAVLNTEAFF.

This clonotype has at least ten counts. The rearrangement links TRBV11-2 to TRBJ2-5; possible D gene TRBD1, 6 bases. Trimming removed 1 base at V and 5 bases at J, with 17 bases between. The germline V gene has CDR1 SGHAT and CDR2 FQNNGV. This CDR3 contains 16 residues. CDR3 protein: CASSLALGGGGETQYF. CDR3 DNA: TGTGCCAGCAGCTTAGCTCTCGGAGGTGGGGGCGAGACCCAGTACTTC.

The CDR3 loop is CASSIWGGKNSPLHF. DNA of the CDR3: TGTGCCAGCAGCATATGGGGGGGCAAAAATTCACCCCTCCACTTT. This chain joins TRBV28 and TRBJ1-6; the D gene is possibly TRBD1 (6 bases). The CDR3 consists of 15 residues. CDR1 and CDR2 from the germline V gene are MDHEN and SYDVKM. V lost 6 bases and J lost 7, with 16 bases in between.

In this sample, this clonotype turned up many times. The V gene is TRBV11-2, the J gene TRBJ2-3; D unclear. CDR3 size: 14 residues. With 1 base removed from V and 2 bases from J, the gap between germline ends came to 7 bases. The germline V gene encodes CDR1 SGHAT and CDR2 FQNNGV. The CDR3 is CASSLGTLTDTQYF. The DNA of the CDR3 is TGTGCCAGCAGCTTAGGGACCCTCACAGATACGCAGTATTTT.

This rearrangement joins TRBV5-1 to TRBJ1-6; perhaps TRBD1 as D (5 bases). Germline CDR1 SGHRS, CDR2 YFSETQ. This CDR3 spans 15 amino acids. The V gene lost 0 bases and the J gene lost 7 bases, with 11 bases spanning the gap. CDR3 protein: CASSLGDGGNSPLHF. CDR3 coding DNA: TGCGCCAGCAGCTTGGGGGACGGGGGAAATTCACCCCTCCACTTT.

In regard to this clonotype: A much larger clone differs by one base, so this may be a read error. The chain employs TRBV24-1 and TRBJ2-1; 7 positions agree with TRBD1. The ends lost 5 bases at V and 9 bases at J; junction bases unmatched: 18. The CDR3 has 17 residues. Germline V gene lookup returns CDR1 KGHDR and CDR2 SFDVKD. CDR3 loop: CATSARVPGQSSGEQFF. The CDR3 DNA sequence: TGTGCCACCAGTGCCCGCGTTCCGGGACAGTCCTCCGGTGAGCAGTTCTTC.

This clonotype has just a few counts. The rearrangement joins TRBV11-1 to TRBJ2-3; 8 bases are a match to TRBD2. This CDR3 is built from 15 residues. Losses at the gene ends were 4 bases for V and 2 bases for J; bases not matched to a gene: 5. CDR1 SGHAT and CDR2 FQDESV come from the germline V gene (reference sequence). For the CDR3, the DNA is TGTGCCAGCAGCTCAGCGGGAGTGACCACAGATACGCAGTATTTT. This translates into CASSSAGVTTDTQYF.

This clonotype showed up just a few times. J is TRBJ1-4 and V is TRBV4-2, with a weak D call TRBD1 (5 bases). The CDR3 spans 12 residues. Trimming left V 3 bases short and J 7 bases short, with 6 bases between. CDR1 and CDR2 from the germline V gene are LGHNA and YNFKEQ. The CDR3 loop reads CASSHDSEKLFF. The DNA of the CDR3 is TGTGCCAGCAGCCACGACAGTGAAAAACTGTTTTTT.

The sample holds a few counts of this clonotype. The rearrangement joins TRBV19 to TRBJ1-1; 8 bases line up with TRBD1. The V and J ends lost 3 bases and 5 bases, in that order; junction bases with no gene match: 8. The germline V gene encodes CDR1 LNHDA and CDR2 SQIVND (reference sequence). This CDR3 region has 15 residues. In DNA, the CDR3 is TGTGCCAGTAGTATCCAGACAGGGGCCTCGACTGAAGCTTTCTTT. Translating it yields CASSIQTGASTEAFF.

This clonotype was detected ten times or more. The J gene is TRBJ2-1, the V gene TRBV24-1; the match to TRBD2 covers 9 bases. Germline V lookup: CDR1 KGHDR, CDR2 SFDVKD. V lost 1 base, J lost 3 bases, and 6 bases stayed unmatched. The CDR3 runs to 17 residues. CDR3 sequence reads: CATSDFPAGGLYNEQFF. DNA of the CDR3: TGTGCCACCAGTGATTTTCCAGCGGGAGGTCTCTACAATGAGCAGTTCTTC.

This clonotype appeared a few times. V is TRBV11-2 and J is TRBJ2-1, with D perhaps given as TRBD1 or TRBD2 (5 bases each). CDR3 size: 12 residues. CDR1 is SGHAT, CDR2 FQNNGV, per germline. Trimming removed 5 bases from V and 12 bases from J, with 14 bases in between. The CDR3 nucleotides read TGTGCCAGCAGCGCCGGGGCCACGGGGCAGTTCTTC. It translates to CASSAGATGQFF.

The V call is TRBV29-1, the J call TRBJ1-1; tentative D call: TRBD1 (6 bases). This CDR3 has 12 residues. CDR1 and CDR2 (germline): SQVTM, ANQGSEA. V lost 8 bases, J lost 3 bases, and 13 bases lay in between. CDR3 nucleotide sequence: TGCAGCTCGGGGGCAGTCGACACTGAAGCTTTCTTT. Encoded protein: CSSGAVDTEAFF.